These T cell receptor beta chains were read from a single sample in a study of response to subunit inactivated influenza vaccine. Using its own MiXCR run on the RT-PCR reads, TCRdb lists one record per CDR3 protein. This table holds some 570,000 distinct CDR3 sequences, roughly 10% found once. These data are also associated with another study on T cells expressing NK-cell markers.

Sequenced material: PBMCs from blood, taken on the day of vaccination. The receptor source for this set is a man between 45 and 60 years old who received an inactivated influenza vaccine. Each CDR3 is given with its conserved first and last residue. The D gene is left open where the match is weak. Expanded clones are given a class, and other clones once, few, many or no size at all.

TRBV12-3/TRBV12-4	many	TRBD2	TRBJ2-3	TGTGCCAGCAGTTTAGGACTAGCGGGGATCACAGATACGCAGTATTTT	CASSLGLAGITDTQYF
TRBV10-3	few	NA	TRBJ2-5	TGTGCCATCAGTGAGGGGGAATGGGTCTCCCAAGGGACCCAGTACTTC	CAISEGEWVSQGTQYF
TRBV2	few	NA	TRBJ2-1	TGTGCCAGCAGTGGTAGATATGAGCAGTTCTTC	CASSGRYEQFF
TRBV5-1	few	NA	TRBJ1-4	TGCGCCAGCAGCCCGTTCCAGGGGAGAGGCGAAAAACTGTTTTTT	CASSPFQGRGEKLFF
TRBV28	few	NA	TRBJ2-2	TGTGCCAGCAGTTTCTCTGGGGCTTACACCGGGGAGCTGTTTTTT	CASSFSGAYTGELFF
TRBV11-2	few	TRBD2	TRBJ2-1	TGTGCCACCAGACTAGCGGGGGGCTTAAGCTCCTACAATGAGCAGTTCTTC	CATRLAGGLSSYNEQFF
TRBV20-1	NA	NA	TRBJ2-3	TGCAGTGCTAGTTTGTACGGGAGCACAGATACGCAGTATTTT	CSASLYGSTDTQYF
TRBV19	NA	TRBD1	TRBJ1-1	TGTGCCAGTACCGGACAGGATGAAGCTTTCTTT	CASTGQDEAFF
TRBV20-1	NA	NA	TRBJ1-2	TGCAGTGCTAGGGGGCGTACCCCTAGCTATGGCTACACCTTC	CSARGRTPSYGYTF
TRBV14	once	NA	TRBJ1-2	TGTGCCAGCAGCCAGACAGGTTTCTATGGCTACACCTTC	CASSQTGFYGYTF
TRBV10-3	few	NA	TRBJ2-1	TGTGCCATTACGAGCGGAGCTGCCGTGGGTGAGCAGTTCTTC	CAITSGAAVGEQFF
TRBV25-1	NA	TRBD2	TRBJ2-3	TGTGCCAGCAGGGGGGCGATCCGGGAGGGGCCAGATACGCAGTATTTT	CASRGAIREGPDTQYF
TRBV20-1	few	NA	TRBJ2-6	TGCAGTGCAGAAAGGGTAGTTGGGGCCAACGTCCTGACTTTC	CSAERVVGANVLTF
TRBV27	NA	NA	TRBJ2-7	TGTGCCAGCAGTTTAGCGCAGGCCTCCTACGAGCAGTACTTC	CASSLAQASYEQYF
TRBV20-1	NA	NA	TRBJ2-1	TGCAGTGCTAGGGACACCGGGACGGTCTCCTACAATGAGCAGTTCTTC	CSARDTGTVSYNEQFF
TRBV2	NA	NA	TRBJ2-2	TGTGCCAGCAGTGAAGCGCTCCCTACCGGGGAGCTGTTTTTT	CASSEALPTGELFF
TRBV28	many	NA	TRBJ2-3	TGTGCCAGCAGTCCTTCCCCGGGACTGGGAGCGATTGGGTATACGCAGTATTTT	CASSPSPGLGAIGYTQYF
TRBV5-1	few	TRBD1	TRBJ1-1	TGCGCCAGCAGGTTAGACAGGGGCTCTGAAGCTTTCTTT	CASRLDRGSEAFF
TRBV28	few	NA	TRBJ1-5	TGTGCCAGCAGATATACACGTCCTTTGGGTCAGCCCCAGCATTTT	CASRYTRPLGQPQHF
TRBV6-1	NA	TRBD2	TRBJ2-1	TGTGCCAGCAGCGAAGGACTAGCGGGAACTGAGCAGTTCTTC	CASSEGLAGTEQFF
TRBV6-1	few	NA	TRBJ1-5	TGTGCCAGCAGACTAAGGGGCAGAAATCAGCCCCAGCATTTT	CASRLRGRNQPQHF
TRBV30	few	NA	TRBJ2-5	TGTGCCTGGAGTTTGCTAGGGGTGGGTGCGGAGACCCAGTACTTC	CAWSLLGVGAETQYF
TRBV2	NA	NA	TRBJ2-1	TGTGCCAGCAGTGTCTCGGACAGAAATCAGTTCTTC	CASSVSDRNQFF
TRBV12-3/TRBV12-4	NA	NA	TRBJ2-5	TGTGCCAGCAGTTCGGGAGCGCCCCAGTACTTC	CASSSGAPQYF
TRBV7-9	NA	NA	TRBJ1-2	TGTGCCAGCAGCCGTGTCGGCGGGGATTTCCCATATGGCTACACCTTC	CASSRVGGDFPYGYTF
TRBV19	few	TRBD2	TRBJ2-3	TGTGCCAGTAGTTTCCTAGCGGGGTCCGCCACAGATACGCAGTATTTT	CASSFLAGSATDTQYF
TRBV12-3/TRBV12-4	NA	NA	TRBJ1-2	TGTGCCAGCAGTTTCTTTGGGGGTAACTATGGCTACACCTTC	CASSFFGGNYGYTF
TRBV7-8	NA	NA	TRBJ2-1	TGTGCCAGCAGCTTAGAATCAGTGGGGGGTGTGCAGTTCTTC	CASSLESVGGVQFF
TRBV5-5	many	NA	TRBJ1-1	TGTGCCAGCAGCGGACACTCCTACTACGGGAACACTGAAGCTTTCTTT	CASSGHSYYGNTEAFF
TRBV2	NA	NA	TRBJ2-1	TGTGCCAGCCTTTCAAGCGCGGACTACAATGAGCAGTTCTTC	CASLSSADYNEQFF
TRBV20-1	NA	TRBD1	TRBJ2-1	TGCAGTGCTAGGGACAGGGTAAAGGTGAATGAGCAGTTCTTC	CSARDRVKVNEQFF
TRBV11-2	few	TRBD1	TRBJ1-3	TGTGCCAGCAGCTTGGGTCCCAGGGGGAGTGGAAACACCATATATTTT	CASSLGPRGSGNTIYF
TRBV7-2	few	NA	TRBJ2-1	TGTGCCAGCAGCATCCGTTTGGGGCGGGCCAGTTACAATGAGCAGTTCTTC	CASSIRLGRASYNEQFF
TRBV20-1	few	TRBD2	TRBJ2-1	TGCAGTGCTAGAGATCTTGATCCCGGACTAGCGGCCTACAATGAGCAGTTCTTC	CSARDLDPGLAAYNEQFF
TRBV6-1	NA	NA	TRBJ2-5	TGTGCCAGCAAAATGTCTCATGCGGAGACCCAGTACTTC	CASKMSHAETQYF